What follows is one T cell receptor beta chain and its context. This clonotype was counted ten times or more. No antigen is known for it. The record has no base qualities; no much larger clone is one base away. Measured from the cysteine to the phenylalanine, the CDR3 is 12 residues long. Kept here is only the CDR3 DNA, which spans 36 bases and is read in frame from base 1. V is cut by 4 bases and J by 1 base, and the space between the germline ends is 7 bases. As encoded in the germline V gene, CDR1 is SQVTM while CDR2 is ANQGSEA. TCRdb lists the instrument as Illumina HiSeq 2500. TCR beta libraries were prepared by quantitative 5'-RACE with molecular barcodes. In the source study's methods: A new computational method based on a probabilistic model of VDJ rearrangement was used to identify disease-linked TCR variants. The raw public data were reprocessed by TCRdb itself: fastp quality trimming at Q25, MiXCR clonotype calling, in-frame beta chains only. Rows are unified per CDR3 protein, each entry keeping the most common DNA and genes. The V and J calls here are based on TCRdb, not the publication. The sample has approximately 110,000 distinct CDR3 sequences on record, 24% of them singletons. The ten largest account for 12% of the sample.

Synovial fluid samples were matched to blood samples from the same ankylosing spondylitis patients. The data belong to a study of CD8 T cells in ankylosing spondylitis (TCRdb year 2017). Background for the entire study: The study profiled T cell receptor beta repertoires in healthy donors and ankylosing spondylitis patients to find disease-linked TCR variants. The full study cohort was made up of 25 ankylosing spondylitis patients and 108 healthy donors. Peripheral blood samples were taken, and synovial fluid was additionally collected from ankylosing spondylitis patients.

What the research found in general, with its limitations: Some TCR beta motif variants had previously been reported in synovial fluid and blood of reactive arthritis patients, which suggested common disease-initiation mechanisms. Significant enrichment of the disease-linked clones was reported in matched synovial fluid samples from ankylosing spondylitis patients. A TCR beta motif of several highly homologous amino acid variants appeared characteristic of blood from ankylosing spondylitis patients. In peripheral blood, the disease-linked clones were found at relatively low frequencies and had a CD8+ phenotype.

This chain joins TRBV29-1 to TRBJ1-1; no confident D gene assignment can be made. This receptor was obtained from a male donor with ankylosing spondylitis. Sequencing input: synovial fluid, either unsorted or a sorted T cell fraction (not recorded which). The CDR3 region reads CSVGLGNTEAFF. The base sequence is TGCAGCGTTGGATTGGGGAACACTGAAGCTTTCTTT.